Listed below are T cell receptor beta chains from one sample, sequenced in a study of cytomegalovirus exposure and HLA in healthy donors. Assay: immunoSEQ multiplex PCR; the TCRdb copy retains only in-frame clones and omits some. The table for this sample gives nearly 200,000 clones. The sequencing sample was made of PBMCs. These TCRs come from a boy aged 5 to 17 in good health and CMV-seronegative. CDR3s include the opening cysteine and the closing phenylalanine or tryptophan. Fields, in order: CDR3 length, V gene, D gene, J gene, CDR3 protein, CDR3 DNA. The D gene is left open where the match is weak.

cdr3_length: 13
v_call: TRBV27
d_call: .
j_call: TRBJ2-7
cdr3_aa: CASSSRGSYEQYF
cdr3_nt: TGTGCCAGCAGTTCCAGGGGATCCTACGAGCAGTACTTC

cdr3_length: 14
v_call: TRBV9
d_call: .
j_call: TRBJ2-1
cdr3_aa: CASSAKGGWDEQFF
cdr3_nt: TGTGCCAGCAGCGCGAAGGGGGGGTGGGATGAGCAGTTCTTC

cdr3_length: 14
v_call: TRBV11-1
d_call: .
j_call: TRBJ2-7
cdr3_aa: CASSLWPSSYEQYF
cdr3_nt: TGTGCCAGCAGCTTGTGGCCGTCGTCCTACGAGCAGTACTTC

cdr3_length: 13
v_call: TRBV2
d_call: .
j_call: TRBJ2-2
cdr3_aa: CASSLVYSGELFF
cdr3_nt: TGTGCCAGCAGTCTGGTATACTCGGGGGAGCTGTTTTTT

cdr3_length: 13
v_call: TRBV9
d_call: .
j_call: TRBJ2-3
cdr3_aa: CASSVDGGDTQYF
cdr3_nt: TGTGCCAGCAGCGTAGATGGAGGGGATACGCAGTATTTT

cdr3_length: 14
v_call: TRBV6-5
d_call: .
j_call: TRBJ2-6
cdr3_aa: CASSYMSGANVLTF
cdr3_nt: TGTGCCAGCAGTTACATGAGTGGGGCCAACGTCCTGACTTTC

cdr3_length: 15
v_call: TRBV6-4
d_call: TRBD2
j_call: TRBJ2-2
cdr3_aa: CASSESGGNTGELFF
cdr3_nt: TGTGCCAGCAGCGAAAGCGGGGGAAACACCGGGGAGCTGTTTTTT

cdr3_length: 12
v_call: TRBV27
d_call: .
j_call: TRBJ2-1
cdr3_aa: CASSLSGVEQFF
cdr3_nt: TGTGCCAGCAGTTTATCAGGGGTCGAGCAGTTCTTC

cdr3_length: 15
v_call: TRBV11-2
d_call: .
j_call: TRBJ1-2
cdr3_aa: CASSLEDNIGYGYTF
cdr3_nt: TGTGCCAGCAGCTTAGAGGACAACATCGGCTATGGCTACACCTTC

cdr3_length: 12
v_call: TRBV6-5
d_call: .
j_call: TRBJ2-7
cdr3_aa: CASSYEGHEQYF
cdr3_nt: TGTGCCAGCAGTTATGAGGGTCACGAGCAGTACTTC

cdr3_length: 14
v_call: TRBV11-3
d_call: .
j_call: TRBJ2-7
cdr3_aa: CASTGLGRTYEQYF
cdr3_nt: TGTGCCAGCACTGGCCTGGGGCGAACATACGAGCAGTACTTC

cdr3_length: 16
v_call: TRBV11-2
d_call: .
j_call: TRBJ1-2
cdr3_aa: CASSPLKGQANYGYTF
cdr3_nt: TGTGCCAGCAGCCCCCTTAAGGGACAAGCCAACTATGGCTACACCTTC

cdr3_length: 14
v_call: TRBV7-8
d_call: .
j_call: TRBJ1-3
cdr3_aa: CASSLVDRGNTIYF
cdr3_nt: TGTGCCAGCAGCTTAGTCGACAGGGGAAACACCATATATTTT

cdr3_length: 13
v_call: TRBV30
d_call: .
j_call: TRBJ2-1
cdr3_aa: CAGWAGGRNEQFF
cdr3_nt: TGTGCCGGGTGGGCCGGGGGTCGAAATGAGCAGTTCTTC

cdr3_length: 16
v_call: TRBV28
d_call: .
j_call: TRBJ1-6
cdr3_aa: CASSQTPGMPNSPLHF
cdr3_nt: TGTGCCAGCAGTCAGACACCCGGGATGCCTAATTCACCCCTCCACTTT

cdr3_length: 14
v_call: TRBV5-1
d_call: .
j_call: TRBJ2-7
cdr3_aa: CASSPGTPTYEQYF
cdr3_nt: TGCGCCAGCAGCCCCGGGACTCCTACCTACGAGCAGTACTTC

cdr3_length: 16
v_call: TRBV27
d_call: TRBD2
j_call: TRBJ2-3
cdr3_aa: CASSLYRAGGPDTQYF
cdr3_nt: TGTGCCAGCAGTTTATACAGAGCGGGGGGGCCAGATACGCAGTATTTT

cdr3_length: 13
v_call: TRBV30
d_call: TRBD1
j_call: TRBJ2-7
cdr3_aa: CAWSEGARNEQYF
cdr3_nt: TGTGCCTGGAGCGAGGGGGCAAGGAACGAGCAGTACTTC

cdr3_length: 13
v_call: TRBV28
d_call: .
j_call: TRBJ1-2
cdr3_aa: CASSSTPTMGYTF
cdr3_nt: TGTGCCAGCAGTTCGACTCCTACGATGGGCTACACCTTC

cdr3_length: 13
v_call: TRBV29-1
d_call: .
j_call: TRBJ1-5
cdr3_aa: CSVAPGANQPQHF
cdr3_nt: TGCAGCGTTGCCCCAGGGGCCAATCAGCCCCAGCATTTT

cdr3_length: 13
v_call: TRBV13
d_call: .
j_call: TRBJ1-1
cdr3_aa: CASSLELNTEAFF
cdr3_nt: TGTGCCAGCAGCTTAGAGCTAAACACTGAAGCTTTCTTT

cdr3_length: 15
v_call: TRBV14
d_call: .
j_call: TRBJ2-1
cdr3_aa: CASSQGGGNNNEQFF
cdr3_nt: TGTGCCAGCAGCCAAGGCGGGGGCAACAACAATGAGCAGTTCTTC

cdr3_length: 15
v_call: TRBV14
d_call: .
j_call: TRBJ1-2
cdr3_aa: CASSQVGPGNYGYTF
cdr3_nt: TGTGCCAGCAGCCAAGTAGGGCCAGGGAACTATGGCTACACCTTC

cdr3_length: 20
v_call: TRBV9
d_call: .
j_call: TRBJ1-3
cdr3_aa: CASSPPRGKKGEVAGNTIYF
cdr3_nt: TGTGCCAGCAGCCCTCCGAGGGGGAAGAAGGGAGAGGTTGCTGGAAACACCATATATTTT

cdr3_length: 18
v_call: TRBV19
d_call: TRBD2
j_call: TRBJ2-3
cdr3_aa: CASSITSTSGAPRDTQYF
cdr3_nt: TGTGCCAGTAGTATAACGTCGACTAGCGGGGCCCCGAGGGATACGCAGTATTTT

cdr3_length: 17
v_call: TRBV4-1
d_call: TRBD1
j_call: TRBJ2-7
cdr3_aa: CASSRLSLRQGPYEQYF
cdr3_nt: TGCGCCAGCAGCCGACTAAGTCTTAGACAGGGGCCCTACGAGCAGTACTTC

cdr3_length: 15
v_call: TRBV7-2
d_call: TRBD2
j_call: TRBJ2-1
cdr3_aa: CASSFTGGAGNEQFF
cdr3_nt: TGTGCCAGCAGCTTTACCGGGGGGGCTGGGAATGAGCAGTTCTTC

cdr3_length: 17
v_call: TRBV19
d_call: .
j_call: TRBJ1-2
cdr3_aa: CASSTEGQISGGYGYTF
cdr3_nt: TGTGCCAGTAGTACCGAAGGACAGATATCAGGAGGATATGGCTACACCTTC

cdr3_length: 14
v_call: TRBV30
d_call: .
j_call: TRBJ2-7
cdr3_aa: CAWSVGGHSYEQYF
cdr3_nt: TGTGCCTGGAGTGTAGGCGGCCACTCCTACGAGCAGTACTTC

cdr3_length: 12
v_call: TRBV6-1
d_call: .
j_call: TRBJ2-7
cdr3_aa: CASSEQVYEQYF
cdr3_nt: TGTGCCAGCAGTGAACAGGTCTACGAGCAGTACTTC

cdr3_length: 13
v_call: TRBV7-2
d_call: .
j_call: TRBJ2-7
cdr3_aa: CASSLDGDYEQYF
cdr3_nt: TGTGCCAGCAGCTTAGACGGGGATTACGAGCAGTACTTC

cdr3_length: 15
v_call: TRBV6-5
d_call: TRBD1
j_call: TRBJ1-5
cdr3_aa: CASSPDRGGNQPQHF
cdr3_nt: TGTGCCAGCAGTCCGGACAGGGGGGGCAATCAGCCCCAGCATTTT

cdr3_length: 12
v_call: TRBV5-4
d_call: TRBD1
j_call: TRBJ2-7
cdr3_aa: CASSLFRGTEYF
cdr3_nt: TGTGCCAGCAGCTTGTTTCGTGGGACAGAGTACTTC

cdr3_length: 14
v_call: TRBV5-1
d_call: .
j_call: TRBJ1-4
cdr3_aa: CASSAGPFNEKLFF
cdr3_nt: TGCGCCAGCAGCGCGGGACCGTTTAATGAAAAACTGTTTTTT

cdr3_length: 16
v_call: TRBV5-6
d_call: TRBD1
j_call: TRBJ2-3
cdr3_aa: CASSATPRGTLNTQYF
cdr3_nt: TGTGCCAGCAGCGCCACCCCCAGGGGGACCCTTAATACGCAGTATTTT

cdr3_length: 13
v_call: TRBV30
d_call: .
j_call: TRBJ2-1
cdr3_aa: CAGNRDILNEQFF
cdr3_nt: TGTGCCGGCAACCGGGATATCCTCAATGAGCAGTTCTTC

cdr3_length: 15
v_call: TRBV18
d_call: TRBD2
j_call: TRBJ2-1
cdr3_aa: CASSPGASGGYEQFF
cdr3_nt: TGTGCCAGCTCACCAGGAGCTAGCGGGGGTTATGAGCAGTTCTTC

cdr3_length: 15
v_call: TRBV6-1
d_call: .
j_call: TRBJ2-7
cdr3_aa: CASREASDRRYEQYF
cdr3_nt: TGTGCCAGCAGAGAAGCCTCTGACAGGAGATACGAGCAGTACTTC

cdr3_length: 13
v_call: TRBV5-5
d_call: .
j_call: TRBJ1-2
cdr3_aa: CASSVTGYYGYTF
cdr3_nt: TGTGCCAGCAGCGTTACAGGTTACTATGGCTACACCTTC

cdr3_length: 14
v_call: TRBV5-1
d_call: TRBD2
j_call: TRBJ2-7
cdr3_aa: CASSASGGAYEQYF
cdr3_nt: TGCGCCAGCAGTGCAAGCGGGGGGGCCTACGAGCAGTACTTC

cdr3_length: 16
v_call: TRBV6-5
d_call: .
j_call: TRBJ2-3
cdr3_aa: CASSYGQIPSTDTQYF
cdr3_nt: TGTGCCAGCAGCTACGGACAGATACCTAGCACAGATACGCAGTATTTT

cdr3_length: 13
v_call: TRBV27
d_call: .
j_call: TRBJ1-2
cdr3_aa: CASSLYQNYGYTF
cdr3_nt: TGTGCCAGCAGTTTATACCAGAACTATGGCTACACCTTC

cdr3_length: 12
v_call: TRBV28
d_call: .
j_call: TRBJ2-7
cdr3_aa: CASSVSSYEQYF
cdr3_nt: TGTGCCAGCAGCGTGAGCTCCTACGAGCAGTACTTC

cdr3_length: 15
v_call: TRBV7-2
d_call: .
j_call: TRBJ2-2
cdr3_aa: CASNLGQGYSGELFF
cdr3_nt: TGTGCCAGCAACCTCGGGCAGGGGTATTCCGGGGAGCTGTTTTTT

cdr3_length: 12
v_call: TRBV29-1
d_call: .
j_call: TRBJ2-7
cdr3_aa: CSAVSRGYEQYF
cdr3_nt: TGCAGCGCCGTAAGTCGAGGGTACGAGCAGTACTTC

cdr3_length: 13
v_call: TRBV6-5
d_call: .
j_call: TRBJ1-4
cdr3_aa: CASSPRTNEKLFF
cdr3_nt: TGTGCCAGCAGTCCCCGGACTAATGAAAAACTGTTTTTT

cdr3_length: 14
v_call: TRBV4-1
d_call: .
j_call: TRBJ2-1
cdr3_aa: CASSQPFWRNEQFF
cdr3_nt: TGCGCCAGCAGCCAACCTTTTTGGCGGAATGAGCAGTTCTTC

cdr3_length: 13
v_call: TRBV2
d_call: TRBD1
j_call: TRBJ1-2
cdr3_aa: CASRGQVNYGYTF
cdr3_nt: TGTGCCAGCAGGGGACAGGTAAACTATGGCTACACCTTC

cdr3_length: 16
v_call: TRBV5-4
d_call: TRBD1
j_call: TRBJ1-1
cdr3_aa: CASSSPTGTGNTEAFF
cdr3_nt: TGTGCCAGCAGCTCACCGACGGGGACAGGGAACACTGAAGCTTTCTTT

cdr3_length: 14
v_call: TRBV4-1
d_call: TRBD1
j_call: TRBJ2-5
cdr3_aa: CASSRYRDRETQYF
cdr3_nt: TGCGCCAGCAGCCGCTACCGGGACAGGGAGACCCAGTACTTC

cdr3_length: 13
v_call: TRBV5-1
d_call: .
j_call: TRBJ2-7
cdr3_aa: CASSLGAPYEQYF
cdr3_nt: TGCGCCAGCAGCTTGGGAGCACCCTACGAGCAGTACTTC

cdr3_length: 14
v_call: TRBV11-2
d_call: TRBD1
j_call: TRBJ2-7
cdr3_aa: CASSFGTGPYEQYF
cdr3_nt: TGTGCCAGCAGCTTTGGGACAGGGCCCTACGAGCAGTACTTC

cdr3_length: 15
v_call: TRBV19
d_call: TRBD2
j_call: TRBJ2-1
cdr3_aa: CASSIYRDYNNEQFF
cdr3_nt: TGTGCCAGTAGTATATATAGGGACTACAACAATGAGCAGTTCTTC